One TCR beta chain is described in this entry. This sample is part of a study of blood T cell repertoires in COVID-19. Looking at the study overall: T cells, B-cell-depleted T cells, or PBMCs provided the cDNA or gDNA that served as material.

Assay: immunoSEQ multiplex PCR; the TCRdb copy retains only in-frame clones and omits some. The table shows 160,000 or so clones, with more than 85% occurring only once. Seattle cases were enrolled at active infection and followed longitudinally. Sequencing was done on a sample of peripheral blood. The sequence was collected from an older woman with COVID-19, enrolled during active disease.

This CDR3 is CASSESDTTTGTMNTEAFF. The CDR3 DNA is TGCGCCAGCAGTGAGTCCGATACAACTACAGGGACCATGAACACTGAAGCTTTCTTT. This rearrangement joins TRBV10-1 to TRBJ1-1; D is possibly TRBD1 (6 bases). Trimming took 0 bases from V and 0 from J, leaving 20 bases between them. Germline CDR1 and CDR2: WNHNN and SYGVQD (reference sequence). The CDR3 totals 19 residues.